This T cell receptor (beta chain) appears in the sequencing data of a study of CD8+ T cells in alopecia areata. For the study at large: Treatment ran 6 to 18 months, with 6 months of follow-up afterward.

Notes on the study in general: Normal scalp showed lower clonality than lesional scalp, especially alopecia totalis/universalis.

The CDR3 length is 15 residues. Germline loops: CDR1 SGHTA, CDR2 FQGNSA. V lost 6 bases, J lost 4 bases, and 8 bases stayed unmatched. Extracted RNA was reverse transcribed into cDNA, the sequencing template. TCRdb's copy holds only in-frame clones and misses some; the assay was immunoSEQ multiplex PCR. This table holds fewer than 250,000 clones, 40% to 55% found once. Treatment reported: oral pan-JAK inhibitor, 5-10 mg twice daily. Starting from PBMCs, sorting isolated CD4+ and CD8+ T cells. Remarks on this clone: The antigen remains undetermined.

The receptor comes from a human donor with alopecia areata. The sequenced sample was CD4+ T cells sorted from blood, obtained at approximately week 36, from a patient treated with tofacitinib. The rearrangement links TRBV7-2 to TRBJ2-1; 8 nucleotides line up with TRBD2. The chain's CDR3 is CASRPRIAGYNEQFF. The CDR3 DNA reads TGTGCCAGCAGACCCCGCATAGCGGGATACAATGAGCAGTTCTTC. Full variable domain (remainder filled in from reference TRBV7-2 and TRBJ2-1): GAGVSQSPSNKVTEKGKDVELRCDPISGHTALYWYRQSLGQGLEFLIYFQGNSAPDKSGLPSDRFSAERTGGSVSTLTIQRTQQEDSAVYLCASRPRIAGYNEQFFGPGTRLTVL.